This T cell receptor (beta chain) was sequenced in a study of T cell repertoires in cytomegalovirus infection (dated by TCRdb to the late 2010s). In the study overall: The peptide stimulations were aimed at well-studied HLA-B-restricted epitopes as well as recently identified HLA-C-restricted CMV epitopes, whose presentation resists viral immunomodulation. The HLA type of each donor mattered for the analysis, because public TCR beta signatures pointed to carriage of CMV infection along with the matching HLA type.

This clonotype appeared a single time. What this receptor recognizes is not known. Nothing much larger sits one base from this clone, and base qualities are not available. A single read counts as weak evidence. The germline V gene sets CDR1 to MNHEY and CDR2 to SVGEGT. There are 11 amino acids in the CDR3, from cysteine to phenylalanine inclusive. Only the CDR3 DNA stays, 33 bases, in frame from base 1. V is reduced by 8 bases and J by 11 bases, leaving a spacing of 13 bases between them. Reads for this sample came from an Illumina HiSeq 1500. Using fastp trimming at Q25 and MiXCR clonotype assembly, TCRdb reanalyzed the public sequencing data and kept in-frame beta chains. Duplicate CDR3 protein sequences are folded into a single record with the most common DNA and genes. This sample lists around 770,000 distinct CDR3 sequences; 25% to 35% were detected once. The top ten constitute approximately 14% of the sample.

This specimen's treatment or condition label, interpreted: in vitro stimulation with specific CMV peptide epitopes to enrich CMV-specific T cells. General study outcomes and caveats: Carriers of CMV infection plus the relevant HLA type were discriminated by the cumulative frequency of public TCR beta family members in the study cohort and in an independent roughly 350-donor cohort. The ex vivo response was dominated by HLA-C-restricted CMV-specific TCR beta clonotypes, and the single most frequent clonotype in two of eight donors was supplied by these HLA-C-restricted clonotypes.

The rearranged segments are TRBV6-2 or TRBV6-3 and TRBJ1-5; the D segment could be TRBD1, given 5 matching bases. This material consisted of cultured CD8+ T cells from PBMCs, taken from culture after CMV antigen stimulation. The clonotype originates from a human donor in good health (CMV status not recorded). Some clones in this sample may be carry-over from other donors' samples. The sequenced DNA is TGTGCCAGCGGGGGGGGAAAGACCCAGCATTTT. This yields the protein CASGGGKTQHF.